The entry that follows covers one TCR beta chain sequence. Its specificity is unknown. The data were obtained in a study of blood T cells in healthy people across ages. Whole-study findings and limits: Unknown donor CMV status possibly confounded expanded clonotype changes.

Germline lookup yields CDR1 DFQATT and CDR2 SNEGSKA (reference sequence). The CDR3 runs 15 residues. J was trimmed by 6 bases and V by 0 bases; bases with no gene match: 7. A minimum of 6.5 million PBMCs was isolated per sample. Next came a second PCR, run for about 6 to 11 cycles, which used a sample-barcoded 5' primer along with a J-beta primer mix. TCRdb re-called the 5' RACE reads with MiXCR, one entry per CDR3 protein. The sample holds roughly 800,000 distinct CDR3 sequences, around a quarter seen once. These data also formed part of another study, on T cells of mothers and their children.

Sequencing was carried out using blood. The chain recombines TRBV20-1 with TRBJ1-1; 10 bases fit TRBD1. The TCR was taken from a boy aged 10-17 years in good health. The CDR3 is CSAREGDRGWSEAFF. The CDR3 DNA is TGCAGTGCTAGAGAGGGGGACAGGGGATGGTCTGAAGCTTTCTTT.